The source of this T cell receptor beta chain is a study of regulatory T cells in long-lasting Graves disease. General study points: Persistent disease exhibited a predilection for TRBV28, TRBJ1-2 and TRBJ2-5. The researchers studied only peripheral blood, not thyroid tissue.

iRepertoire HTBI primers and Arm-PCR of CDR3 regions built TCR beta libraries. TCRdb independently ran MiXCR on the multiplex PCR reads; one entry per CDR3 protein. The profile shows 530,000 or so distinct CDR3 sequences, around an eighth of them singletons. Regarding this clonotype: No antigen is known for it.

Germline V CDR1 and CDR2: LGHDT, YNNKEL (reference sequence). Trimming at V came to 5 bases and at J to 7 bases, leaving 14 bases not matched to a gene. The CDR3 is made up of 16 amino acids. Described time point: newly diagnosed GD, antithyroid drugs for less than 3 months. The authors made the TCR library using RNA they extracted from PBMCs. The same specimen was also included in a second study, on T cells in Graves' hyperthyroidism and ophthalmopathy.

This receptor was taken from a man in his thirties or forties with Graves disease. This chain connects TRBV3-1 to TRBJ2-1, with TRBD2 matching 7 bases. The material was peripheral blood mononuclear cells (PBMCs), obtained at new diagnosis, from a patient treated with antithyroid drugs. The CDR3 nucleotides read TGTGCCAGCAGCTTAGTTGGCTGGCGGGAGATGAATGAGCAGTTCTTC. Translation gives CASSLVGWREMNEQFF.